These 24 T cell receptor beta chains were all obtained from the same sample, sequenced in a study of blood T cell repertoires in COVID-19. Only in-frame clones appear in the TCRdb table, and some are missing; sequencing was by immunoSEQ multiplex PCR. The repertoire holds roughly 120,000 clones, with around 74% as singletons. The sequenced sample consisted of peripheral blood. Receptor source: a man older than 75 with COVID-19, enrolled during active disease.

The rearrangement links TRBV2 to TRBJ1-3; the D gene is possibly TRBD1 (6 bases). The CDR3 covers 12 residues. V was pared by 7 bases and J by 4 bases, with 8 bases between. CDR1 and CDR2 (germline): SNHLY, FYNNEI. The CDR3 sequence is CASKDRGNTIYF. CDR3 coding DNA: TGTGCCAGCAAAGACAGGGGAAACACCATATATTTT.

J is TRBJ2-7 and V is TRBV10-2; 13 bases are shared with TRBD2. CDR3 length: 15 residues. Germline lookup yields CDR1 WSHSY and CDR2 SAAADI. J gave up 5 bases and V 1 base, and 2 bases lay outside the gene matches. In DNA form, the CDR3 reads TGCGCCAGCAGTGAGTTCACTAGCGGGAGGGACGAGCAGTACTTC. This codes for CASSEFTSGRDEQYF.

This chain connects TRBV5-4 to TRBJ2-7, with 11 bases identical to TRBD2. CDR3 length: 15 amino acids. Losses at the gene ends were 2 bases for V and 7 bases for J; bases not matched to a gene: 8. CDR1 is SGHNT and CDR2 is YYREEE in the germline V gene (reference sequence). CDR3 DNA sequence: TGTGCCAGCAGCTTAGGACTAGCGGGTGGGATGGAGCAGTACTTC. Encoded protein: CASSLGLAGGMEQYF.

The chain combines TRBV27 with TRBJ2-1; 7 bases fit TRBD2. CDR1 is MNHEY, CDR2 SMNVEV, per germline (reference sequence). The CDR3 is 15 amino acids. J lost 8 bases, V lost 10 bases, and 17 bases had no gene match. CDR3 nucleotides: TGTGCCACCCTGTATCTCCAAGCGGGAAGGTATGAGCAGTTCTTC. This sequence encodes CATLYLQAGRYEQFF.

This clone is a singleton in its sample. The chain couples TRBV7-9 to TRBJ1-5; 9 nucleotides align to TRBD1. The junction had 8 bases not matched to a gene; V was cut back by 0 bases and J by 5 bases. This CDR3 has 17 residues. Germline V gene sequence: CDR1 SEHNR, CDR2 FQNEAQ (reference sequence). DNA for the CDR3: TGTGCCAGCAGCTTAGCTAATTTTGACAGGGGGGATCAGCCCCAGCATTTT. It codes for CASSLANFDRGDQPQHF. The full variable domain, its missing parts supplied by reference TRBV7-9 and TRBJ1-5, is DTGVSQNPRHKITKRGQNVTFRCDPISEHNRLYWYRQTLGQGPEFLTYFQNEAQLEKSRLLSDRFSAERPKGSFSTLEIQRTEQGDSAMYLCASSLANFDRGDQPQHFGDGTRLSIL.

The table lists this clone with a count of one. The rearrangement uses TRBV6-2 or TRBV6-3 and TRBJ1-5; D is ambiguous. Germline values: CDR1 MNHEY, CDR2 SVGEGT. Trimming left V 2 bases short and J 6 bases short, with 11 bases between. The CDR3 is 14 residues long. The DNA of the CDR3 is TGTGCCAGCAGTTACACCAAGGCAGGTCAGCCCCAGCATTTT. This gives the protein CASSYTKAGQPQHF.

The rearrangement joins TRBV18 to TRBJ2-5; the match to TRBD1 covers 8 bases. The V gene end was trimmed by 6 bases and the J gene end by 1 base; junction bases not matched to a gene: 7. The CDR3 length is 15 residues. Germline CDR1 is KGHSH and CDR2 is LQKENI. For the CDR3, the DNA is TGTGCCAGCTCTAATAATGACAGGGGCCAAGAGACCCAGTACTTC. This sequence encodes CASSNNDRGQETQYF.

This clone was found a few times. The V call is TRBV2, the J call TRBJ1-1; D gene ambiguous. The CDR3 extends over 15 amino acids. V lost 7 bases and J 5 bases, leaving 20 bases between the germline ends. Germline V gene lookup returns CDR1 SNHLY and CDR2 FYNNEI. In nucleotides, the CDR3 is TGTGCCAGCATCCCGGACCCGGCGGGAGTGACTGAAGCTTTCTTT. Its translation: CASIPDPAGVTEAFF. Based on the CDR3 plus reference TRBV2 and TRBJ1-1, the full variable domain is EPEVTQTPSHQVTQMGQEVILRCVPISNHLYFYWYRQILGQKVEFLVSFYNNEISEKSEIFDDQFSVERPDGSNFTLKIRSTKLEDSAMYFCASIPDPAGVTEAFFGQGTRLTVV.

The gene calls are TRBV24-1 and TRBJ1-5; 11 positions match TRBD1. V shed 4 bases and J 3 bases; nucleotides not matched to a gene: 1. Germline V lookup: CDR1 KGHDR, CDR2 SFDVKD. The CDR3 is 15 amino acids. CDR3 nucleotides: TGTGCCACCAGTGAGGGACAGGGGGTCAATCAGCCCCAGCATTTT. The encoded protein is CATSEGQGVNQPQHF.

The V and J genes are TRBV4-1 and TRBJ2-5, with a possible D match to TRBD2 (7 bases). CDR1 is MGHRA and CDR2 is YSYEKL in the germline V gene. V lost 1 base and J lost 3, with 12 bases in between. The CDR3 length is 15 residues. The CDR3 coding sequence is TGCGCCAGCAGCCAAGTGGGGGCGGGGGAAGAGACCCAGTACTTC. Protein product: CASSQVGAGEETQYF.

This clone has a handful of counts. The chain combines TRBV7-3 with TRBJ2-5; a weak D match, TRBD1 (5 bases). Germline V CDR1 and CDR2: SGHTA, FQGTGA. V lost 2 bases to trimming and J lost 5 bases, with 9 bases between them. The CDR3 is made up of 13 amino acids. CDR3 nucleotide sequence: TGTGCCAGCAGCTTACAGGGTCGGGAGACCCAGTACTTC. Translating it yields CASSLQGRETQYF.

This clone appeared a single time. The chain is built from TRBV19 and TRBJ1-2, with D possibly matching TRBD1 (6 bases). Germline V lookup: CDR1 LNHDA, CDR2 SQIVND (reference sequence). Trimming took off 4 bases at V and 2 bases at J, with 11 bases between the two ends. The CDR3 is made up of 14 amino acids. The CDR3 loop is CASSRSGANYGYTF. CDR3 bases: TGTGCCAGTAGTAGGTCAGGGGCGAACTATGGCTACACCTTC.

The rearrangement links TRBV11-2 to TRBJ2-1, with 7 nucleotides matching TRBD2. Germline V gene sequence: CDR1 SGHAT, CDR2 FQNNGV. V lost 6 bases, J lost 5 bases, and 10 bases stayed unmatched. This CDR3 contains 15 residues. CDR3 loop: CASSPPGGSHNEQFF. CDR3 nucleotide sequence: TGTGCCAGCAGTCCCCCGGGCGGGAGCCACAATGAGCAGTTCTTC. Using reference TRBV11-2 and TRBJ2-1 for the parts outside the CDR3, the full variable domain is EAGVAQSPRYKIIEKRQSVAFWCNPISGHATLYWYQQILGQGPKLLIQFQNNGVVDDSQLPKDRFSAERLKGVDSTLKIQPAKLEDSAVYLCASSPPGGSHNEQFFGPGTRLTVL.

The chain employs TRBV5-1 and TRBJ1-1; TRBD1 matches 8 bases. The CDR3 covers 17 residues. V was pared by 4 bases and J by 0 bases, with 11 bases of the junction left unmatched. Germline CDR1 SGHRS, CDR2 YFSETQ. The CDR3: CASSTWTGWGMNTEAFF. CDR3 bases: TGCGCCAGCAGCACCTGGACAGGGTGGGGGATGAACACTGAAGCTTTCTTT.

This clone has a count of ten or more. The rearrangement links TRBV10-2 to TRBJ2-3; TRBD2 matches at 7 bases. Trimming cost V 7 bases and J 2 bases; bases outside gene matches: 3. The germline gives CDR1 WSHSY, CDR2 SAAADI. This CDR3 region has 13 residues. Written as DNA, the CDR3 is TGCGCCAGCACACTAGCGCTCACAGATACGCAGTATTTT. It encodes CASTLALTDTQYF.

The chain carries TRBV29-1 and TRBJ2-1; the D is unclear. Trimming cost V 4 bases and J 8 bases, with 12 bases left between them. The germline CDR1 and CDR2 sequences are SQVTM and ANQGSEA. The length of the CDR3 is 12 residues. The CDR3 sequence is CSVGRSIDEQFF. The CDR3 DNA sequence: TGCAGCGTTGGCAGGTCGATTGATGAGCAGTTCTTC.

This clone was observed a few times. This rearrangement joins TRBV29-1 to TRBJ2-1; 7 bases fit TRBD2. Trimming cost V 2 bases and J 2 bases; bases outside gene matches: 9. This CDR3 comprises 16 residues. Germline V lookup: CDR1 SQVTM, CDR2 ANQGSEA. DNA of the CDR3: TGCAGCGTTGAACTGGGGCGGGAGTGGGCCTACAATGAGCAGTTCTTC. It codes for CSVELGREWAYNEQFF.

V gene TRBV5-1 combines with J gene TRBJ2-7; 10 bases line up with TRBD1. The CDR3 is 14 amino acids. J was trimmed by 5 bases and V by 0 bases; bases with no gene match: 2. Germline assignment: CDR1 SGHRS and CDR2 YFSETQ. This CDR3 reads CASSLGTGGNEQYF. CDR3 DNA: TGCGCCAGCAGCTTGGGGACAGGGGGGAACGAGCAGTACTTC.

The rearrangement links TRBV9 to TRBJ1-4, with D unclear. The V gene's germline CDR1 is SGDLS and CDR2 YYNGEE. The V end was cut by 2 bases, the J end by 8 bases, with 16 bases between. The CDR3 is 15 amino acids. The CDR3 coding sequence is TGTGCCAGCAGCGTCCCGAGGGTCCCTTGGGAAAAACTGTTTTTT. This gives the protein CASSVPRVPWEKLFF.

There are a few counts of this clone. This sequence joins TRBV6-5 and TRBJ2-3; TRBD2 might be the D (5 bases). This CDR3 comprises 16 residues. Trimming stripped 1 base from V and 0 bases from J, with 11 bases between. The germline CDR1 and CDR2 sequences are MNHEY and SVGAGI. The CDR3 nucleotides are TGTGCCAGCAGTTACTTAGCGACGACTAGCACAGATACGCAGTATTTT. Protein: CASSYLATTSTDTQYF.

The chain links TRBV5-1 to TRBJ2-2, with D maybe TRBD1 (6 bases). Looked up from germline, CDR1 is SGHRS and CDR2 is YFSETQ. This CDR3 region has 17 residues. V shed 0 bases and J shed 4 bases, with 16 bases lying between them. CDR3 nucleotides: TGCGCCAGCAGCTTGGGGGGGCCCCGTTCGGGCACCGGGGAGCTGTTTTTT. Translating gives CASSLGGPRSGTGELFF.

The CDR3 loop reads CASSFDRTYEQYF. CDR3 coding DNA: TGCGCCAGCAGTTTCGACAGGACCTACGAGCAGTACTTC. The chain uses TRBV5-1 and TRBJ2-7, with a tentative D call TRBD1 (6 bases). Germline V lookup: CDR1 SGHRS, CDR2 YFSETQ. The germline V and J ends were trimmed by 5 bases and 2 bases, with 11 bases remaining between them. CDR3 length: 13 residues.

This chain links TRBV24-1 with TRBJ2-1; 8 bases line up with TRBD2. Per germline, CDR1 KGHDR and CDR2 SFDVKD. J gave up 7 bases and V 5 bases, and 6 bases lay outside the gene matches. This CDR3 is 14 amino acids long. CDR3 nucleotides: TGTGCCACCAGTGGCGGGACTAGTTATAATGAGCAGTTCTTC. Translation gives CATSGGTSYNEQFF.

This rearrangement joins TRBV6-5 to TRBJ1-5; maybe TRBD1 (6 bases). Germline-derived CDR1 and CDR2 are MNHEY and SVGAGI. The CDR3 is made up of 15 amino acids. The germline V and J ends were trimmed by 2 bases and 2 bases, with 10 bases remaining between them. This chain's CDR3 is CASSYARGGNQPQHF. As DNA, the CDR3 is TGTGCCAGCAGTTACGCCAGGGGCGGCAATCAGCCCCAGCATTTT.